Following are 28 T cell receptor beta chains from one sample sequenced in a study of CD8+CD57+ T cells in acquired aplastic anemia (dated by TCRdb to 2016 to 2019). TCRdb shows the sequencer as Illumina HiSeq 2000. TCR beta VDJ combination and CDR3 sequence profiling used genomic DNA as the template. Starting from the raw public reads, TCRdb applied fastp trimming at Q25, assembled clones with MiXCR and retained in-frame beta chains. Each entry merges the rows of one CDR3 protein and shows their most common DNA and genes. Within this sample are more than 45,000 distinct CDR3 sequences, with approximately 78% of them counted one time only. The top ten clonotypes cover around 36% of the sample. The sequencing sample was made of sorted CD4+, CD8+, or CD8+CD57+ T cells (not recorded which) from PBMCs. Receptor source: a human donor in good health, serving as a control.

This chain connects TRBV29-1 to TRBJ2-1; 9 positions agree with TRBD1. Germline CDR1 reads SQVTM; CDR2 reads ANQGSEA. With 5 bases clipped from V and 9 bases from J, the junction kept 8 bases outside the gene matches. This CDR3 has 13 residues. CDR3 bases: TGCAGCGTTCGAGGGACAGGGTTGGGTGAGCAGTTCTTC. It translates to CSVRGTGLGEQFF.

This clonotype was detected once. The DNA of the CDR3 is TGTGCCAGCAGCCAAGACGCAGGGGACGAGCAGTACTTC. Translating it yields CASSQDAGDEQYF. The chain links TRBV3-1 to TRBJ2-7; D possibly corresponds to TRBD1 (6 bases). Germline V lookup: CDR1 LGHDT, CDR2 YNNKEL (reference sequence). The CDR3 contains 13 residues. Deletions cut 0 bases from V and 5 bases from J, with 8 bases between.

The table lists this clonotype with a count of one. J is TRBJ1-5 and V is TRBV11-2; D is perhaps TRBD1 (5 bases). Germline loops: CDR1 SGHAT, CDR2 FQNNGV. This CDR3 is built from 17 residues. V was cut by 4 bases and J by 0 bases, with 16 bases left in between. The CDR3 reads CASSSEAGRYSNQPQHF. CDR3 DNA sequence: TGTGCCAGCAGCTCAGAGGCAGGGAGATATAGCAATCAGCCCCAGCATTTT. Filled out from reference TRBV11-2 and TRBJ1-5, the complete variable domain reads EAGVAQSPRYKIIEKRQSVAFWCNPISGHATLYWYQQILGQGPKLLIQFQNNGVVDDSQLPKDRFSAERLKGVDSTLKIQPAKLEDSAVYLCASSSEAGRYSNQPQHFGDGTRLSIL.

The chain combines TRBV6-5 with TRBJ2-7; the match to TRBD1 covers 7 bases. The CDR3 has 16 amino acids. Trimming took 0 bases from V and 3 from J; bases not matched to a gene: 8. Germline CDR1 MNHEY, CDR2 SVGAGI. CDR3 loop: CASSYSTGQAYYEQYF. The DNA of the CDR3 is TGTGCCAGCAGTTACTCGACAGGACAGGCCTACTACGAGCAGTACTTC.

The chain recombines TRBV11-2 with TRBJ1-2, with TRBD1 as a possible D gene (6 bases). The CDR3 runs 19 residues. V was shortened by 1 base and J by 3 bases, with 24 bases between the two germline ends. Germline V lookup: CDR1 SGHAT, CDR2 FQNNGV. CDR3 in DNA: TGTGCCAGCAGCTTAGTCCTCGCGACAGGATCTAGAGGTGACTATGGCTACACCTTC. Translation: CASSLVLATGSRGDYGYTF.

This chain links TRBV7-2 with TRBJ1-6; D is possibly TRBD1 (5 bases). The germline CDR1 and CDR2 sequences are SGHTA and FQGNSA. The CDR3 length is 14 residues. V dropped 6 bases and J dropped 4 bases, with 10 bases sitting between them. CDR3 coding DNA: TGTGCCAGCAGTTACCAGGGATATAATTCACCCCTCCACTTT. As protein: CASSYQGYNSPLHF. The variable domain in full, completed from reference TRBV7-2 and TRBJ1-6, reads GAGVSQSPSNKVTEKGKDVELRCDPISGHTALYWYRQSLGQGLEFLIYFQGNSAPDKSGLPSDRFSAERTGGSVSTLTIQRTQQEDSAVYLCASSYQGYNSPLHFGNGTRLTVT.

This clonotype was seen repeatedly, ten times or more. V and J are TRBV11-2 and TRBJ1-2; no reliable D call. Germline loops: CDR1 SGHAT, CDR2 FQNNGV. The CDR3 is made up of 18 amino acids. Trimming left V 0 bases short and J 0 bases short, with 17 bases between. DNA of the CDR3: TGTGCCAGCAGCTTAGAATTAGTACAGACTAACGCTAACTATGGCTACACCTTC. Residues: CASSLELVQTNANYGYTF.

The chain employs TRBV10-3 and TRBJ2-7; no reliable D call. There are 14 residues in the CDR3. CDR1 is ENHRY and CDR2 is SYGVKD in the germline V gene. Between the trimmed V and J ends, which lost 2 bases and 0 bases, there was a span of 8 bases. CDR3 sequence reads: CAISESYLSYEQYF. The CDR3 DNA follows: TGTGCCATCAGTGAGAGCTATCTCTCCTACGAGCAGTACTTC.

The gene calls are TRBV7-3 and TRBJ2-7; possibly TRBD2 for D (5 bases). The V end lost 6 bases, the J end lost 0 bases, and 9 bases lay between the germline ends. CDR3 length: 13 residues. CDR1 and CDR2 (germline): SGHTA, FQGTGA. DNA for the CDR3: TGTGCCAGCAGTATCCGGGACTCCTACGAGCAGTACTTC. Translated: CASSIRDSYEQYF.

V is TRBV24-1 and J is TRBJ2-2; D ambiguous. Germline-derived CDR1 and CDR2 are KGHDR and SFDVKD. The CDR3 consists of 14 residues. Trimming stripped 6 bases from V and 1 base from J, with 8 bases between. Here the CDR3 reads CATSPSRNTGELFF. In DNA form, the CDR3 reads TGTGCCACCAGTCCTTCCAGGAACACCGGGGAGCTGTTTTTT.

The rearrangement links TRBV7-3 to TRBJ2-7, with TRBD2 identical over 7 bases. J lost 2 bases, V lost 0 bases, and 4 bases had no gene match. Per germline, CDR1 SGHTA and CDR2 FQGTGA. The CDR3 is made up of 15 amino acids. The CDR3 coding sequence is TGTGCCAGCAGCTTAACAAGCGGGGCGACCTACGAGCAGTACTTC. Protein sequence: CASSLTSGATYEQYF.

CDR3 residues: CASSQDGRADTQYF. In DNA, the CDR3 is TGTGCCAGCAGCCAGGACGGGAGGGCAGATACGCAGTATTTT. The V gene is TRBV5-6, the J gene TRBJ2-3; 8 bases line up with TRBD2. Per germline, CDR1 SGHDT and CDR2 YYEEEE. Losses at the gene ends were 4 bases for V and 4 bases for J; bases not matched to a gene: 5. This CDR3 is built from 14 residues.

The sample holds a few counts of this clonotype. V and J are TRBV2 and TRBJ1-2; 9 nucleotides line up with TRBD1. V trimming: 6 bases; J trimming: 4 bases; junction bases outside the gene matches: 6. CDR3 length equals 14 residues. Per germline, CDR1 SNHLY and CDR2 FYNNEI. CDR3 in DNA: TGTGCCAGCAGCGGTACAGGGGGCCTCTATGGCTACACCTTC. The encoded protein is CASSGTGGLYGYTF. The full variable domain, completed using reference TRBV2 and TRBJ1-2, is EPEVTQTPSHQVTQMGQEVILRCVPISNHLYFYWYRQILGQKVEFLVSFYNNEISEKSEIFDDQFSVERPDGSNFTLKIRSTKLEDSAMYFCASSGTGGLYGYTFGSGTRLTVV.

Remarks on this clonotype: A read error may produce the germline difference seen at one junction end. The chain has TRBV6-1 and TRBJ1-5, with 12 nucleotides matching TRBD1. Germline V gene lookup returns CDR1 MNHNS and CDR2 SASEGT. The CDR3 contains 14 residues. The CDR3 DNA is TGTGCCGGCAGCGCCGGGACAGGGGGCCAGCCCCAGCATTTT. This encodes CAGSAGTGGQPQHF.

The chain couples TRBV7-9 to TRBJ2-1; the D is unclear. The length of the CDR3 is 13 residues. V was trimmed by 5 bases and J by 6 bases, leaving 11 bases between them. Germline V gene sequence: CDR1 SEHNR, CDR2 FQNEAQ (reference sequence). The CDR3 spells CASSIGNGNEQFF. CDR3 sequence (DNA): TGTGCCAGCAGCATAGGCAACGGCAATGAGCAGTTCTTC. The full variable domain, in which reference TRBV7-9 and TRBJ2-1 provide the parts outside the CDR3, is DTGVSQNPRHKITKRGQNVTFRCDPISEHNRLYWYRQTLGQGPEFLTYFQNEAQLEKSRLLSDRFSAERPKGSFSTLEIQRTEQGDSAMYLCASSIGNGNEQFFGPGTRLTVL.

The gene calls are TRBV10-3 and TRBJ2-3; 11 nucleotides agree with TRBD2. The CDR3 runs to 15 residues. Germline V gene sequence: CDR1 ENHRY, CDR2 SYGVKD. With 4 bases clipped from V and 12 bases from J, the junction kept 12 bases outside the gene matches. CDR3 DNA sequence: TGTGCCATCAGTGGTCGGCTAGCGGGGGGCCCTAGTCAGTATTTT. It is translated as CAISGRLAGGPSQYF.

A note on this clonotype: Mismatch with germline at one junction end may stem from a read error. This rearrangement joins TRBV19 to TRBJ1-1; 7 bases agree with TRBD1. The CDR3 covers 14 residues. The germline CDR1 and CDR2 sequences are LNHDA and SQIVND (reference sequence). In nucleotides, the CDR3 is TGTGCCGGTAGTATGGGACAGCCGAACACTGAAGCTTTCTTT. This sequence encodes CAGSMGQPNTEAFF.

V gene TRBV10-1 combines with J gene TRBJ2-7; D ambiguous. CDR3 length: 12 amino acids. Looked up from germline, CDR1 is WNHNN and CDR2 is SYGVQD (reference sequence). Trimming took 3 bases from V and 3 from J, leaving 6 bases between them. CDR3 DNA: TGCGCCAGCAGTGACGGCGGCTACGAGCAGTACTTC. Its translation is CASSDGGYEQYF.

This chain connects TRBV5-1 to TRBJ2-2, with D maybe TRBD2 (5 bases). Germline V gene sequence: CDR1 SGHRS, CDR2 YFSETQ. V was pared by 4 bases and J by 3 bases, with 13 bases between. The CDR3 covers 15 residues. The CDR3 protein is CASSQGSVDTGELFF. Written as DNA, the CDR3 is TGCGCCAGCAGCCAAGGTAGCGTAGACACCGGGGAGCTGTTTTTT.

Notes on this clonotype: The CDR3 end shows no conserved phenylalanine or tryptophan, and so a read error is likely. The DNA is omitted, as the CDR3 cannot be located on it reliably, and the CDR3 follows TCRdb's listing. The gene calls are TRBV10-2 and TRBJ1-1. Including both end residues, the CDR3 is 13 amino acids long. Germline V CDR1 and CDR2: WSHSY, SAAADI. This CDR3 is CASSESVGSTLLT.

In this sample, this clonotype turned up a few times. V usage is TRBV20-1 and J usage is TRBJ2-7; D is tentatively TRBD1 or TRBD2 (5 bases each). CDR1 and CDR2 from the germline V gene are DFQATT and SNEGSKA (reference sequence). Trimming removed 6 bases at V and 1 base at J, with 10 bases between. The length of the CDR3 is 12 residues. The CDR3 DNA reads TGCAGTGCCCGGGACGGATCCTACGAGCAGTACTTC. Translated: CSARDGSYEQYF.

The chain recombines TRBV7-3 with TRBJ1-5, with D hard to call. This CDR3 contains 13 residues. V lost 6 bases and J 5 bases, leaving 11 bases between the germline ends. CDR1 and CDR2 (germline): SGHTA, FQGTGA. Here the CDR3 reads CASSVDRDQPQHF. The CDR3 DNA sequence: TGTGCCAGCAGTGTGGATCGGGATCAGCCCCAGCATTTT.

V and J are TRBV13 and TRBJ2-2, with 13 nucleotides matching TRBD2. CDR3 size: 15 residues. Trimming cost V 5 bases and J 6 bases; bases outside gene matches: 3. Looked up from germline, CDR1 is PRHDT and CDR2 is FYEKMQ (reference sequence). The CDR3 is CASSPGTSGAGELFF. CDR3 nucleotides: TGTGCCAGCAGCCCAGGGACTAGCGGGGCCGGGGAGCTGTTTTTT.

In this sample, this clonotype turned up once. The chain has TRBV2 and TRBJ1-1; no clear D gene. The CDR3 totals 13 residues. Germline V lookup: CDR1 SNHLY, CDR2 FYNNEI. The V end was cut by 6 bases, the J end by 1 base, with 9 bases between. CDR3 DNA sequence: TGTGCCAGCAGCGCGTTTGCGAACACTGAAGCTTTCTTT. It is translated as CASSAFANTEAFF.

A single count supports this clonotype. The J gene is TRBJ1-2, the V gene TRBV19; D ambiguous. The germline gives CDR1 LNHDA, CDR2 SQIVND (reference sequence). Trimming pared 3 bases from V and 4 bases from J, leaving 9 bases between. The CDR3 has 13 amino acids. The CDR3 sequence is CASSIGYFYGYTF. The DNA of the CDR3 is TGTGCCAGTAGTATCGGATATTTCTATGGCTACACCTTC.

The chain joins TRBV20-1 to TRBJ2-1; perhaps TRBD2 as D (6 bases). V was clipped by 6 bases and J by 10 bases, with 13 bases between them. Germline loops: CDR1 DFQATT, CDR2 SNEGSKA (reference sequence). The CDR3 has 11 residues. CDR3: CSARREREQFF. CDR3 coding DNA: TGCAGTGCCAGACGGGAGAGGGAGCAGTTCTTC.

The chain combines TRBV19 with TRBJ1-2; D is unresolved. The CDR3 extends over 14 amino acids. V lost 5 bases to trimming and J lost 7 bases, with 17 bases between them. Germline assignment: CDR1 LNHDA and CDR2 SQIVND (reference sequence). The CDR3 DNA is TGTGCCAGTAGTCTGGGGAGGGAGGTACCTGGCTACACCTTC. Protein product: CASSLGREVPGYTF.

V gene TRBV7-9 combines with J gene TRBJ2-7; D perhaps matches TRBD1 (6 bases). Germline V gene data show CDR1 as SEHNR and CDR2 as FQNEAQ (reference sequence). V was cut by 5 bases and J by 3 bases, with 17 bases left in between. This CDR3 comprises 15 residues. CDR3 DNA: TGTGCCAGCAGCGGGGGCCGAGGATCTAACTACGAGCAGTACTTC. Amino acids: CASSGGRGSNYEQYF.